The rows below give T cell receptor beta chains drawn from one sample of a study of blood T cell repertoires in COVID-19. Repertoires were generated with immunoSEQ multiplex PCR, while TCRdb's copy carries only in-frame clones and drops some. The repertoire has more than 20,000 clones, about 88% of them found once; the top ten carry approximately 25%. Specimen: peripheral blood. The source is a human donor with active COVID-19. The donor label of this sample is uncertain. CDR3s include the opening cysteine and the closing phenylalanine or tryptophan. D genes are given only for firm matches. Rows may omit the clone size; those that give it use once, few, many or a size class.

CDR3	DNA	D	J	size	V	length
CASSGTSGSGETQYF	TGTGCCAGCAGCGGGACTAGCGGGAGCGGAGAGACCCAGTACTTC	TRBD2	TRBJ2-5	once	TRBV9	15
CASSLVGRVRSPLHF	TGTGCCAGCAGCTTAGTCGGCAGGGTGAGGTCACCCCTCCACTTT	NA	TRBJ1-6	NA	TRBV7-2	15
CASSLVVGGPGNTIYF	TGTGCCAGCAGCTTAGTAGTAGGGGGCCCTGGAAACACCATATATTTT	TRBD1	TRBJ1-3	NA	TRBV7-9	16
CASTRGLAGENEQFF	TGCGCCAGCACGCGGGGCCTAGCGGGGGAGAATGAGCAGTTCTTC	TRBD2	TRBJ2-1	NA	TRBV5-1	15
CASRPTGLSTDTQYF	TGTGCCAGCAGGCCGACAGGGTTGAGCACAGATACGCAGTATTTT	TRBD1	TRBJ2-3	NA	TRBV27	15
CASSLGSGPYEQYF	TGTGCCAGCAGCTTAGGGAGCGGCCCCTACGAGCAGTACTTC	NA	TRBJ2-7	NA	TRBV11-3	14
CAISGQGVQYF	TGTGCCATCAGTGGGCAGGGGGTGCAGTACTTC	TRBD1	TRBJ2-7	NA	TRBV10-3	11
CASSQVGGETQYF	TGCGCCAGCAGCCAAGTGGGAGGGGAGACCCAGTACTTC	TRBD2	TRBJ2-5	NA	TRBV4-1	13
CASSFGTLYEQYF	TGTGCCAGCAGCTTCGGGACACTTTACGAGCAGTACTTC	NA	TRBJ2-7	few	TRBV7-2	13
CASSYNSLWTEAFF	TGTGCCAGCAGTTACAACTCGCTTTGGACTGAAGCTTTCTTT	NA	TRBJ1-1	NA	TRBV6-5	14
CASRQIDRDNEQFF	TGTGCCAGCCGACAAATAGACAGGGACAATGAGCAGTTCTTC	TRBD1	TRBJ2-1	NA	TRBV28	14
CASSALGQGYTEAFF	TGTGCCAGCTCGGCCCTCGGACAGGGGTATACTGAAGCTTTCTTT	TRBD1	TRBJ1-1	NA	TRBV18	15
CASAMGQGGNTEAFF	TGTGCCAGTGCTATGGGACAGGGAGGAAACACTGAAGCTTTCTTT	TRBD1	TRBJ1-1	NA	TRBV6-4	15
CASSFFLPDSHSNTGELFF	TGTGCCAGCAGTTTTTTTCTCCCGGACAGTCATTCGAACACCGGGGAGCTGTTTTTT	NA	TRBJ2-2	NA	TRBV27	19
CASSPGYQRGGGETQYF	TGTGCCAGCAGCCCTGGTTATCAGCGGGGGGGCGGGGAGACCCAGTACTTC	TRBD2	TRBJ2-5	NA	TRBV5-4	17
CASSLPSGGLGNEQFF	TGTGCCAGCAGCTTACCTAGCGGGGGTTTAGGGAATGAGCAGTTCTTC	TRBD2	TRBJ2-1	NA	TRBV5-4	16
CASSITGTGFDEQYF	TGTGCCAGTAGTATTACCGGGACAGGGTTTGACGAGCAGTACTTC	TRBD1	TRBJ2-7	NA	TRBV19	15
CASSLGTGFYEQYF	TGTGCCAGCAGTTTGGGGACAGGTTTTTACGAGCAGTACTTC	TRBD1	TRBJ2-7	NA	TRBV28	14
CASSIRTSRYNEQFF	TGTGCCAGTAGTATCCGGACTAGCAGATACAATGAGCAGTTCTTC	TRBD2	TRBJ2-1	NA	TRBV19	15
CASSAPTSGDSDTQYF	TGCGCCAGCAGTGCTCCTACTAGCGGAGATTCAGATACGCAGTATTTT	TRBD2	TRBJ2-3	NA	TRBV10-2	16